This TCR beta chain appears in the sequencing data of a study of T cell responses to AZD1222 COVID-19 vaccine. This CDR3 has 13 amino acids. Trimming took off 0 bases at V and 7 bases at J, with 9 bases between the two ends. CDR1 is LNHDA and CDR2 is SQIVND in the germline V gene (reference sequence). Profiled with immunoSEQ multiplex PCR; TCRdb holds only in-frame clones, not every one. Of some 170,000 clones listed, over 80% are singletons. J is TRBJ1-1 and V is TRBV19, with D perhaps TRBD1 (5 bases). The sample in question was peripheral blood, obtained 28 days after the second dose of the MenACWY control vaccine. The TCR comes from an adult who received the MenACWY meningococcal vaccine as a control. CDR3 sequence reads: CASSIDQGGEAFF. The CDR3 DNA reads as TGTGCCAGTAGTATAGACCAGGGAGGTGAAGCTTTCTTT.